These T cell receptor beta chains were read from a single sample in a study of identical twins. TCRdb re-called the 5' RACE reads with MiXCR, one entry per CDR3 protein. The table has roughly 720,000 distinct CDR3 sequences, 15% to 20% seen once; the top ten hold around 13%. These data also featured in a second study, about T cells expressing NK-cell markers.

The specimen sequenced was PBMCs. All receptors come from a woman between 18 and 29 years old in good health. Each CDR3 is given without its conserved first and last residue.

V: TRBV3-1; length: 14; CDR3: ASSPRASVTTDTQY
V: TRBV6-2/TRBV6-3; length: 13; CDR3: ASRTLAVNTGELF
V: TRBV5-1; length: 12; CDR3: ASSLVLDSNEQY
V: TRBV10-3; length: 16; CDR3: ALIRDRGRLRDSYEQY
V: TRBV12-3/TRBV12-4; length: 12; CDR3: ASSPRLLSYEQF
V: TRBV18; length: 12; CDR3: ASSPQARQETQY
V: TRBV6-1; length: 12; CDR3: ASSDYGGGDTQY
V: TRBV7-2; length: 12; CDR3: ASSFSRGTDIQY
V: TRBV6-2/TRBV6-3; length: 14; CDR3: ASSYSKAEGDYEQY
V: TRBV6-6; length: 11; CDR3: ASSYRGVNIQY
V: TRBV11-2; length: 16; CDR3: ASSLRPPWASGRNEQF
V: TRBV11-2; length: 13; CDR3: ASSLGGTANNEQF